This T cell receptor beta chain is drawn from a study of human T cells and chemical hapten exposure. Noted time point: patch test 3, about 24 weeks after DPC sensitization. Treatment indicated: therapeutic diphenylcyclopropenone sensitization with weekly scalp DPC. Unfractionated whole blood was the source of the extracted total RNA. V was pared by 5 bases and J by 4 bases, with 9 bases of the junction left unmatched. CDR3 length: 15 residues. Germline V gene lookup returns CDR1 MDHEN and CDR2 SYDVKM. One entry per CDR3 protein, called by TCRdb with MiXCR from the RACE reads. The repertoire includes under 50,000 distinct CDR3 sequences, about 13% of them detected once, and around 2.5% sits in the top ten.

Sample: whole blood, taken in connection with sensitization to the hapten diphenylcyclopropenone (DPC). The sequence came from a woman aged 40 to 49 with alopecia areata. Some clones in this sample may be carry-over from other donors' samples. The genes are TRBV28 and TRBJ1-1, with 8 positions matching TRBD1. The CDR3 is CASSVDRERGTEAFF. The DNA of the CDR3 is TGTGCCAGCAGTGTGGACAGGGAGAGAGGCACTGAAGCTTTCTTT.